Listed below are T cell receptor beta chains from one sample, sequenced in a study of T cell clonotyping in hematopoietic cell transplantation. Profiling relied on immunoSEQ multiplex PCR, and the TCRdb table lists in-frame clones only, not all of them. The repertoire includes tens of thousands of clones, approximately 94% of them detected once, and 2% to 2.5% sits in the top ten. Sample: peripheral blood mononuclear cells, taken before stem cell transplant. The receptor set was obtained from a man between 45 and 60 years old with acute myeloid leukemia. Some clones in this sample may be carry-over from other donors' samples. CDR3s include the opening cysteine and the closing phenylalanine or tryptophan. The order of the fields is V gene, J gene, clone size, D gene, CDR3 protein, CDR3 DNA. The D gene is left open where the match is weak. Clone size, where shown, is once, few, many, or a class for clones that have expanded.

TRBV29-1	TRBJ1-1	once	TRBD1	CSAKDRGYPEAFF	TGCAGCGCAAAGGACAGGGGGTACCCTGAAGCTTTCTTT
TRBV9	TRBJ1-3	NA	NA	CASSPRWGDGNTIYF	TGTGCCAGCAGCCCCCGATGGGGGGATGGAAACACCATATATTTT
TRBV19	TRBJ1-1	NA	TRBD1	CASSMRGQDTEAFF	TGTGCCAGTAGTATGCGTGGACAGGACACTGAAGCTTTCTTT
TRBV5-1	TRBJ1-1	NA	NA	CASSLRWGPNTEAFF	TGCGCCAGCAGCTTGAGGTGGGGGCCGAACACTGAAGCTTTCTTT
TRBV4-3	TRBJ1-6	once	NA	CASSQDIATYNSPLHF	TGCGCCAGCAGCCAAGATATAGCCACCTATAATTCACCCCTCCACTTT
TRBV30	TRBJ2-3	NA	TRBD2	CAWSGTIADTQYF	TGTGCCTGGAGCGGGACTATCGCAGATACGCAGTATTTT
TRBV28	TRBJ2-7	NA	TRBD1	CASSSPPGQGAHEQYF	TGTGCCAGCAGTTCCCCCCCGGGACAGGGGGCCCACGAGCAGTACTTC
TRBV5-1	TRBJ2-1	NA	NA	CASSLGDNNEQFF	TGCGCCAGCAGCTTGGGGGACAACAATGAGCAGTTCTTC
TRBV19	TRBJ2-2	NA	NA	CATQGTGYTGELFF	TGTGCCACTCAAGGAACCGGTTACACCGGGGAGCTGTTTTTT
TRBV7-9	TRBJ2-1	NA	NA	CASSPWANEQFF	TGTGCCAGCAGCCCCTGGGCGAATGAGCAGTTCTTC
TRBV27	TRBJ2-6	NA	NA	CASSLFPPSAGANVLTF	TGTGCCAGCAGTTTATTCCCCCCTAGCGCTGGGGCCAACGTCCTGACTTTC
TRBV2	TRBJ2-2	once	NA	CASGRADVPGELFF	TGTGCCAGCGGTAGAGCGGATGTCCCCGGGGAGCTGTTTTTT
TRBV5-8	TRBJ1-1	NA	NA	CASSFEGSEAFF	TGTGCCAGCAGCTTTGAAGGGTCTGAAGCTTTCTTT
TRBV28	TRBJ2-5	few	TRBD1	CASSATGSETQYF	TGTGCCAGCAGCGCGACAGGGTCGGAGACCCAGTACTTC
TRBV29-1	TRBJ1-1	NA	NA	CSVEDFGGDEAFF	TGCAGCGTTGAAGATTTTGGGGGAGATGAAGCTTTCTTT
TRBV11-2	TRBJ2-7	once	NA	CASSLGSGGYYEQYF	TGTGCCAGCAGCTTAGGTTCTGGCGGTTACTACGAGCAGTACTTC
TRBV9	TRBJ2-7	NA	TRBD2	CASSVGLAESYEQYF	TGTGCCAGCAGCGTGGGACTAGCGGAGTCCTACGAGCAGTACTTC
TRBV27	TRBJ2-2	few	NA	CASGWTVTGELFF	TGTGCCAGCGGTTGGACCGTTACCGGGGAGCTGTTTTTT
TRBV13	TRBJ2-5	NA	NA	CASSNRGRMETQYF	TGTGCCAGCAGTAACCGAGGGCGGATGGAGACCCAGTACTTC
TRBV5-1	TRBJ1-1	once	TRBD1	CASSLAWTGGIPEAFF	TGCGCCAGCAGCTTGGCCTGGACAGGGGGCATTCCTGAAGCTTTCTTT
TRBV7-3	TRBJ2-1	NA	NA	CASSPQGGDNEQFF	TGTGCCAGCAGCCCCCAGGGGGGGGACAATGAGCAGTTCTTC
TRBV2	TRBJ1-2	NA	NA	CASSTGPRGYTF	TGTGCCAGCAGTACGGGGCCAAGGGGCTACACCTTC
TRBV11-3	TRBJ2-1	NA	TRBD2	CASSSRTSGRARNEQFF	TGTGCCAGCAGCTCCCGGACTAGCGGGAGGGCGCGGAATGAGCAGTTCTTC
TRBV7-3	TRBJ2-2	NA	NA	CASSAYRNGELFF	TGTGCCAGCAGCGCGTACCGGAACGGGGAGCTGTTTTTT
TRBV2	TRBJ2-1	NA	NA	CASSGPSYNEQFF	TGTGCCAGCAGCGGACCATCCTACAATGAGCAGTTCTTC
TRBV5-1	TRBJ1-1	NA	TRBD1	CASSYTGGGNTEAFF	TGCGCCAGCAGCTACACAGGGGGCGGTAACACTGAAGCTTTCTTT
TRBV13	TRBJ1-5	NA	NA	CASSLREIGQPQHF	TGTGCCAGCAGCCTCAGGGAGATAGGTCAGCCCCAGCATTTT
TRBV2	TRBJ2-7	NA	NA	CASGTDSTYEQYF	TGTGCCAGTGGGACCGATTCCACCTACGAGCAGTACTTC
TRBV9	TRBJ2-1	NA	TRBD2	CASSVLAGGHNEQFF	TGTGCCAGCAGCGTACTAGCGGGGGGCCACAATGAGCAGTTCTTC
TRBV30	TRBJ2-1	NA	TRBD2	CAWEMETSGSHEQFF	TGTGCCTGGGAAATGGAGACTAGCGGGAGTCACGAGCAGTTCTTC
TRBV5-1	TRBJ2-3	NA	TRBD2	CASSLKGLAGGAASTDTQYF	TGCGCCAGCAGCCTAAAGGGACTAGCGGGGGGTGCTGCTAGCACAGATACGCAGTATTTT
TRBV5-4	TRBJ2-1	NA	NA	CASSLGPLVSNEQFF	TGTGCCAGCAGCTTGGGGCCTCTCGTTAGTAATGAGCAGTTCTTC
TRBV7-2	TRBJ2-3	NA	NA	CASGKRSDTQYF	TGTGCCAGCGGGAAGCGTTCGGATACGCAGTATTTT
TRBV7-9	TRBJ2-5	NA	NA	CASSVYQVDETQYF	TGTGCCAGCAGCGTGTACCAGGTGGACGAGACCCAGTACTTC
TRBV23-1	TRBJ1-6	NA	TRBD1	CASSHPDRGYSPLHF	TGCGCCAGCAGTCACCCTGACAGGGGCTATTCACCCCTCCACTTT
TRBV14	TRBJ2-7	few	NA	CASSQDFRIQREQYF	TGTGCCAGCAGCCAAGATTTCAGAATCCAGCGCGAGCAGTACTTC
TRBV4-1	TRBJ2-7	NA	TRBD2	CASSQVGLAGSYEQYF	TGCGCCAGCAGCCAAGTCGGGCTAGCGGGATCCTACGAGCAGTACTTC
TRBV23-1	TRBJ2-5	NA	TRBD2	CASSPGERENWETQYF	TGCGCCAGCAGCCCAGGGGAGCGGGAGAACTGGGAGACCCAGTACTTC
TRBV29-1	TRBJ2-5	NA	NA	CSMSRRRGPQETQYF	TGCAGCATGTCACGTAGGCGGGGACCCCAAGAGACCCAGTACTTC
TRBV9	TRBJ2-5	NA	NA	CASSVNTVGDQYF	TGTGCCAGCAGCGTAAATACGGTTGGGGACCAGTACTTC
TRBV6-5	TRBJ2-7	NA	TRBD1	CASSFAGGYEQYF	TGTGCCAGCAGTTTCGCAGGGGGCTACGAGCAGTACTTC
TRBV5-1	TRBJ2-3	NA	NA	CASSLDGGPSTDTQYF	TGCGCCAGCAGCTTGGACGGGGGCCCTAGCACAGATACGCAGTATTTT
TRBV10-3	TRBJ2-1	NA	NA	CAISGLGTFNEQFF	TGTGCCATCAGTGGCCTTGGGACGTTCAATGAGCAGTTCTTC
TRBV6-5	TRBJ1-1	NA	NA	CASSSPDKNTEAFF	TGTGCCAGCAGTTCGCCGGACAAGAACACTGAAGCTTTCTTT
TRBV19	TRBJ1-1	NA	NA	CASSTQVNTEAFF	TGTGCCAGTAGTACCCAGGTGAACACTGAAGCTTTCTTT
TRBV4-1	TRBJ1-1	NA	NA	CASSQQRGTEAFF	TGCGCCAGCAGCCAACAGAGGGGCACTGAAGCTTTCTTT
TRBV5-4	TRBJ1-2	NA	NA	CASAAQKRTNYGYTF	TGTGCCTCGGCGGCCCAAAAACGAACTAACTATGGCTACACCTTC
TRBV4-2	TRBJ1-2	once	TRBD1	CASSQGVGTGDGYTF	TGTGCCAGCAGCCAAGGCGTTGGGACAGGCGATGGCTACACCTTC
TRBV2	TRBJ1-6	NA	TRBD1	CASSLRRQGMAESPLHF	TGTGCCAGCAGTCTACGACGACAGGGTATGGCGGAATCACCCCTCCACTTT
TRBV7-2	TRBJ2-1	once	TRBD1	CASSFRTGGNEQFF	TGTGCCAGCAGTTTTCGGACAGGGGGCAATGAGCAGTTCTTC
TRBV7-9	TRBJ2-3	NA	NA	CARGGAARPVDTQYF	TGTGCCAGGGGGGGGGCGGCTAGGCCTGTGGATACGCAGTATTTT
TRBV7-8	TRBJ2-2	NA	NA	CASSPFLANTGELFF	TGTGCCAGCAGCCCCTTTTTGGCGAACACCGGGGAGCTGTTTTTT
TRBV7-2	TRBJ1-2	NA	NA	CASSLVSTAAGGYTF	TGTGCCAGCAGCTTAGTTTCGACAGCGGCGGGTGGCTACACCTTC
TRBV7-9	TRBJ1-1	NA	TRBD1	CASSARQGTEAFF	TGTGCCAGCAGCGCCAGACAGGGAACTGAAGCTTTCTTT
TRBV7-8	TRBJ1-3	NA	NA	CASSPRTDISGNTIYF	TGTGCCAGCAGCCCCCGGACTGACATCTCTGGAAACACCATATATTTT
TRBV30	TRBJ1-2	NA	NA	CAWSVVVGYGYTF	TGTGCCTGGAGTGTGGTAGTGGGCTATGGCTACACCTTC
TRBV5-1	TRBJ1-2	once	NA	CASSLEAGSTYGYTF	TGCGCCAGCAGCTTGGAGGCGGGCTCAACTTATGGCTACACCTTC
TRBV4-3	TRBJ2-1	NA	NA	CASSAHRDLNTNEQFF	TGCGCCAGCAGCGCACACAGGGATCTCAATACGAATGAGCAGTTCTTC